Each of the 19 T cell receptor beta chains below was sequenced from the same sample in a study of cytomegalovirus exposure and HLA in healthy donors. The study ran its PCR with 60 Vbeta and 13 Jbeta primers. Produced via immunoSEQ multiplex PCR; TCRdb's table is partial and in-frame only. This table holds under 200,000 clones, approximately 78% found once. The sequenced sample was PBMCs. Receptors were obtained from a woman aged 25 to 39 in good health and CMV-seropositive.

This chain links TRBV9 with TRBJ2-3, with D hard to call. CDR3 size: 14 residues. With 6 bases removed from V and 4 bases from J, the gap between germline ends came to 15 bases. Germline-derived CDR1 and CDR2 are SGDLS and YYNGEE. This CDR3 is CASTSEIWSDTQYF. The CDR3 region has the DNA TGTGCCAGCACCTCCGAGATCTGGTCAGATACGCAGTATTTT.

The chain's CDR3 is CASSLGREGTGELFF. In nucleotides, the CDR3 is TGTGCCAGCAGCTTGGGCAGGGAGGGCACCGGGGAGCTGTTTTTT. V is TRBV5-6 and J is TRBJ2-2, with TRBD2 identical over 7 bases. V lost 0 bases to trimming and J lost 4 bases; unmatched junction nucleotides: 3. There are 15 residues in the CDR3. Germline V lookup: CDR1 SGHDT, CDR2 YYEEEE.

In nucleotides, the CDR3 is TGCGCCAGCAGCCTGGGACAGTACACCGGGGAGCTGTTTTTT. It yields the protein CASSLGQYTGELFF. The V gene is TRBV5-1, the J gene TRBJ2-2, with 7 bases aligning to TRBD1. The V gene's germline CDR1 is SGHRS and CDR2 YFSETQ. V was pared by 4 bases and J by 3 bases, with 3 bases of the junction left unmatched. The CDR3 has 14 residues.

The J gene is TRBJ2-2, the V gene TRBV4-3; 14 nucleotides match TRBD2. The CDR3 contains 18 residues. With V trimmed by 3 bases and J by 7 bases, 10 bases remained unmatched. CDR1 and CDR2 from the germline V gene are LGHNA and YSLEER. The CDR3 here is CASSQRLAGGQFGGELFF. CDR3 in DNA: TGCGCCAGCAGCCAGAGACTAGCGGGGGGGCAGTTTGGCGGGGAGCTGTTTTTT.

This clone has a single count. This chain uses TRBV27 with TRBJ1-2; 8 bases map to TRBD1. This CDR3 has 15 residues. Germline lookup yields CDR1 MNHEY and CDR2 SMNVEV (reference sequence). Unmatched junction bases numbered 10, after V lost 5 bases and J lost 5 bases. This CDR3 is CASSPQHRTGYGYTF. Written as DNA, the CDR3 is TGTGCCAGCAGTCCGCAGCACCGGACAGGGTATGGCTACACCTTC.

Remarks on this clone: The junction differs from germline at one of its ends, possibly a read error. The chain carries TRBV11-1 and TRBJ2-3; 7 bases are shared with TRBD1. The CDR3 is 13 residues long. From germline, CDR1 is SGHAT and CDR2 FQDESV (reference sequence). This chain's CDR3 is CASSSRDSRFVDF. The CDR3 DNA sequence: TGTGCCAGCAGCTCTCGGGACAGCCGCTTTGTAGATTTT.

The genes are TRBV14 and TRBJ2-1; 7 bases match TRBD1. The CDR3 has 15 residues. V was pared by 5 bases and J by 0 bases, with 4 bases of the junction left unmatched. CDR1 is SGHDN, CDR2 FVKESK, per germline. In DNA form, the CDR3 reads TGTGCCAGCAGCACTTACAGGGGCTCCTACAATGAGCAGTTCTTC. Translating it yields CASSTYRGSYNEQFF.

J is TRBJ1-2 and V is TRBV5-1, with TRBD1 identical over 8 bases. Germline V gene data show CDR1 as SGHRS and CDR2 as YFSETQ. V lost 4 bases to trimming and J lost 8 bases; unmatched junction nucleotides: 10. The length of the CDR3 is 14 residues. CDR3 coding DNA: TGCGCCAGCAGCATAGAACAGGGGGGAGAAGGCTACACCTTC. It translates to CASSIEQGGEGYTF. Full variable domain (remainder filled in from reference TRBV5-1 and TRBJ1-2): KAGVTQTPRYLIKTRGQQVTLSCSPISGHRSVSWYQQTPGQGLQFLFEYFSETQRNKGNFPGRFSGRQFSNSRSEMNVSTLELGDSALYLCASSIEQGGEGYTFGSGTRLTVV.

This rearrangement joins TRBV5-1 to TRBJ2-6; D call uncertain. This CDR3 is built from 15 residues. CDR1 SGHRS and CDR2 YFSETQ come from the germline V gene. The V end lost 2 bases, the J end lost 2 bases, and 8 bases lay between the germline ends. The CDR3 loop reads CASSLLSAGANVLTF. The CDR3 DNA sequence: TGCGCCAGCAGCTTACTATCGGCTGGGGCCAACGTCCTGACTTTC.

Note on this clone: The sample carries other DNA sequences with the same CDR3. The rearrangement links TRBV29-1 to TRBJ1-1; D might be TRBD1 (6 bases). Trimming shortened V by 5 bases and J by 1 base, and 8 bases separated the two germline ends. The CDR3 extends over 12 amino acids. The germline gives CDR1 SQVTM, CDR2 ANQGSEA. CDR3 sequence reads: CSVLQGNTEAFF. CDR3 nucleotides: TGCAGCGTTTTACAGGGGAACACTGAAGCTTTCTTT.

The chain has TRBV11-2 and TRBJ2-2; tentative D call: TRBD2 (6 bases). The V end was cut by 6 bases, the J end by 5 bases, with 13 bases between. The germline V gene encodes CDR1 SGHAT and CDR2 FQNNGV. The CDR3 loop spans 14 amino acids. The CDR3 spells CASSQTRDTGELFF. CDR3 nucleotides: TGTGCCAGCAGTCAGACGCGGGATACCGGGGAGCTGTTTTTT. The entire variable domain, with the rest obtained from reference TRBV11-2 and TRBJ2-2, is as follows: EAGVAQSPRYKIIEKRQSVAFWCNPISGHATLYWYQQILGQGPKLLIQFQNNGVVDDSQLPKDRFSAERLKGVDSTLKIQPAKLEDSAVYLCASSQTRDTGELFFGEGSRLTVL.

This clone was counted between two and nine times. The gene calls are TRBV6-6 and TRBJ1-5, with TRBD1 identical over 7 bases. The CDR3 sequence is 16 residues long. Germline V gene sequence: CDR1 MNHNY, CDR2 SVGAGI (reference sequence). V was clipped by 0 bases and J by 8 bases; unmatched bases: 10. The CDR3 sequence is CASSYSTGRQEEPQHF. CDR3 coding DNA: TGTGCCAGCAGTTACTCGACAGGGAGACAAGAGGAGCCCCAGCATTTT.

The V call is TRBV7-9, the J call TRBJ2-1, with a possible D match to TRBD1 (7 bases). There are 14 residues in the CDR3. Germline CDR1 reads SEHNR; CDR2 reads FQNEAQ (reference sequence). V lost 2 bases and J 9 bases, leaving 14 bases between the germline ends. The chain's CDR3 is CASSLRSGGGEQFF. The CDR3 DNA reads TGTGCCAGCAGCTTAAGATCAGGGGGAGGTGAGCAGTTCTTC. The variable domain in full, with the rest retrieved from reference TRBV7-9 and TRBJ2-1, is DTGVSQNPRHKITKRGQNVTFRCDPISEHNRLYWYRQTLGQGPEFLTYFQNEAQLEKSRLLSDRFSAERPKGSFSTLEIQRTEQGDSAMYLCASSLRSGGGEQFFGPGTRLTVL.

CDR3 in DNA: TGTGCCAGCAGCGTACTAGCGGGGCGGGAAATACCAGATACGCAGTATTTT. The encoded protein is CASSVLAGREIPDTQYF. The chain couples TRBV9 to TRBJ2-3; TRBD2 agrees at 9 bases. The CDR3 runs 17 residues. J gave up 4 bases and V 1 base, and 10 bases lay outside the gene matches. Germline V gives CDR1 SGDLS, CDR2 YYNGEE.

The chain carries TRBV7-9 and TRBJ2-3; the match to TRBD2 covers 13 bases. In germline, CDR1 is SEHNR, CDR2 FQNEAQ (reference sequence). The CDR3 length is 15 residues. The junction had 2 bases not matched to a gene; V was cut back by 5 bases and J by 3 bases. The CDR3 loop is CASSLLAGGTDTQYF. DNA of the CDR3: TGTGCCAGCAGCCTACTAGCGGGGGGGACAGATACGCAGTATTTT.

This clone was recorded a few times. Additional DNA sequences in this sample encode the identical CDR3. The chain is built from TRBV5-1 and TRBJ1-1, with 7 bases matching TRBD1. Trimming took 1 base from V and 4 from J; bases not matched to a gene: 4. CDR3 length equals 14 residues. Germline V gene data show CDR1 as SGHRS and CDR2 as YFSETQ. The CDR3 bases are TGCGCCAGCAGCTTGCTCCCAGGGGGCACTGAAGCTTTCTTT. As protein: CASSLLPGGTEAFF.

The chain employs TRBV6-5 and TRBJ1-1; the match to TRBD1 covers 10 bases. Germline V CDR1 and CDR2: MNHEY, SVGAGI. V was pared by 0 bases and J by 0 bases, with 1 base of the junction left unmatched. The CDR3 runs 16 residues. The chain's CDR3 is CASSYSTGGLNTEAFF. CDR3 in DNA: TGTGCCAGCAGTTACTCGACAGGGGGCCTGAACACTGAAGCTTTCTTT.

The chain links TRBV7-2 to TRBJ2-1; 12 positions match TRBD2. Unmatched junction bases numbered 2, after V lost 1 base and J lost 7 bases. Germline assignment: CDR1 SGHTA and CDR2 FQGNSA. The CDR3 sequence is 15 residues long. This chain's CDR3 is CASSLVTSGRNEQFF. CDR3 DNA sequence: TGTGCCAGCAGCTTAGTTACTAGCGGGAGGAATGAGCAGTTCTTC. The complete variable domain, with remaining parts taken from reference TRBV7-2 and TRBJ2-1, reads GAGVSQSPSNKVTEKGKDVELRCDPISGHTALYWYRQSLGQGLEFLIYFQGNSAPDKSGLPSDRFSAERTGGSVSTLTIQRTQQEDSAVYLCASSLVTSGRNEQFFGPGTRLTVL.

The chain joins TRBV6-1 to TRBJ1-1; D might be TRBD1 (5 bases). The V and J ends lost 8 bases and 3 bases respectively, with 16 bases between them. Per germline, CDR1 MNHNS and CDR2 SASEGT. This CDR3 is built from 14 residues. Here the CDR3 reads CASGGAVWDTEAFF. DNA of the CDR3: TGTGCCAGCGGTGGGGCAGTCTGGGACACTGAAGCTTTCTTT.